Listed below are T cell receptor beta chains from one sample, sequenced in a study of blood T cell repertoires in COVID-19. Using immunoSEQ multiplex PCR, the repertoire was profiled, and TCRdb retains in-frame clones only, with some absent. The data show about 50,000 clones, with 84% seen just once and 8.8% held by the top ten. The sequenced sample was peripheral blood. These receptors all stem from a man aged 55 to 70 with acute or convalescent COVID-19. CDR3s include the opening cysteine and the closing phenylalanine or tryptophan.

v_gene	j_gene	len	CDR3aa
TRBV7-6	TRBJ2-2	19	CASSFPTRTGGRNTGELFF
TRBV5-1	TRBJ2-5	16	CASSFSPGGIQETQYF
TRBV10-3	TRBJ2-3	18	CAISDGLAGGVGTDTQYF
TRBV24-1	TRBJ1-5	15	CATSGAGASNQPQHF
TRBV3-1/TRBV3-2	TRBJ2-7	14	CASSPGTGNYEQYF
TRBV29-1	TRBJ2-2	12	CSVSGENGELFF
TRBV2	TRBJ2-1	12	CASGRGYNEQFF
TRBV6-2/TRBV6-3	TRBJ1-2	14	CASSYSTGRYGYTF
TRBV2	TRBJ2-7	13	CASNGGSSYEQYF
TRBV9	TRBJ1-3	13	CASSPDYRNTIYF
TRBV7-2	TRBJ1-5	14	CASSPPQGNQPQHF
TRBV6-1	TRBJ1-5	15	CASSERYGQRQPQHF
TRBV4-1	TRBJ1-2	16	CASSQDHTFRSYGYTF
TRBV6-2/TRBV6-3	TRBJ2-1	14	CASSYHPSQGEEFF
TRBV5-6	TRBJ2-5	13	CASSLGAGETQYF
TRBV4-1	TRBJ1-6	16	CASSQDRGSLRSPLHF
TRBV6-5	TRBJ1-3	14	CATKYRGSGNTIYF
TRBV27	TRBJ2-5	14	CASSEGRGVETQYF
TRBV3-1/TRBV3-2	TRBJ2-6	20	CASSHEARQGLSSGANVLTF
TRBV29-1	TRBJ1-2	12	CSVRGLVYGYTF
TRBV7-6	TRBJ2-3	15	CASSLNGGALDTQYF
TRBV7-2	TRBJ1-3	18	CASSPRPGQGAHGNTIYF
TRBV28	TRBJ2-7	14	CASVGGAPSYEQYF
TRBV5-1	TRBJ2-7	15	CASSLGRGGPDEQYF
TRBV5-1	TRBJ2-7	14	CASSAGQGSHEQYF
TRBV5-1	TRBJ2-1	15	CASSLMAGGPNEQFF
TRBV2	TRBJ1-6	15	CASSGAGSGNSPLHF
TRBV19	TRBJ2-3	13	CASRTGGTDTQYF
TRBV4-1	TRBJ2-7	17	CASSQDFMGGAFYEQYF
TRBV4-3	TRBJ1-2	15	CASSPHTVINYGYTF
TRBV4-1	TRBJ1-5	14	CASSQGVGDQPQHF
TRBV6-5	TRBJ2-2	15	CASSNSYRSAGELFF
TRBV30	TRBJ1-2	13	CAWSVGSGYGYTF
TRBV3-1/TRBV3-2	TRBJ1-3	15	CASSTRGGQGNTIYF
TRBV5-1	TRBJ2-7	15	CASSAGGSSSHEQYF
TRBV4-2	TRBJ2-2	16	CASSQLAGGNTGELFF
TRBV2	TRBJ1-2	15	CASSNVQNRVYGYTF
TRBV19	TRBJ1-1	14	CASSIGQGNTEAFF
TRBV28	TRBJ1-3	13	CASSLGRGNTIYF
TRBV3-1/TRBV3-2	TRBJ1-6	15	CASSQGGDGNSPLHF
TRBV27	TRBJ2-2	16	CASTKEHGVNTGELFF
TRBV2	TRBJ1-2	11	CASIAEVGGTF
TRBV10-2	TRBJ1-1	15	CASSEGRGTNTEAFF
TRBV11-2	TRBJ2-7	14	CASSLGAGAYEQYF
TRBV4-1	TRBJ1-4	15	CASSQGDRLNEKLFF
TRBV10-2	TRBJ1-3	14	CASREDNSGNTIYF
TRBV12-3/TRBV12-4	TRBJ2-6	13	CASQMTGPNVLTF
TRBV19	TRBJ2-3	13	CASSPEGVDTQYF
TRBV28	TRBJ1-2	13	CASSLFQKYGYTF
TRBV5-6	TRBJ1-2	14	CASSRTGPDYGYTF
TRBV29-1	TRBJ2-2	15	CSVDLGPGVTGELFF
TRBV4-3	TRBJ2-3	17	CASSLGLAGGQGDTQYF
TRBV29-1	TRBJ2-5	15	CSVHEGGASGETQYF
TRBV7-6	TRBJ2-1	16	CASSLSPGELPNEQFF
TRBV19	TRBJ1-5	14	CASRTTGDNQPQHF
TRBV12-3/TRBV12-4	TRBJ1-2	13	CASTVMGAYGYTF
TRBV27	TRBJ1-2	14	CASSPLTGGQGYTF
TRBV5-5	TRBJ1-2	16	CASSRDPLTATYGYTF
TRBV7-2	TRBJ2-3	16	CASSIGQVLSTDTQYF
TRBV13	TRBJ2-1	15	CASSWTSGGRDEQFF